This passage covers 10 T cell receptor beta chains from one sample sequenced in a study of low-dose radiotherapy and immunotherapy resistance in tumors. Specified time point: after trial treatment. Stated treatment: LDRT plus nivolumab, ipilimumab, low-dose cyclophosphamide and aspirin (RACIN trial). Primers used for first-strand cDNA, a TRAV- and TRBV-specific set, covered both alpha and beta chains. TCR amplification ran approximately 22 PCR cycles using constant-region and V-primer adapter primers. From the reads, TCRdb called clonotypes with MiXCR, one entry per CDR3 protein. The table records tens of thousands of distinct CDR3 sequences, under 25% of them present only once. The sample was PBMCs, taken after low-dose radiotherapy plus immunotherapy. The receptors stem from a female donor with ovarian cancer.

This clonotype occurred many times. The CDR3 is CASSIENTGELFF. DNA for the CDR3: TGTGCCAGTAGTATTGAGAACACCGGGGAGCTGTTTTTT. The V call is TRBV19, the J call TRBJ2-2; unclear D gene. V lost 3 bases and J lost 1, with 3 bases in between. Looked up from germline, CDR1 is LNHDA and CDR2 is SQIVND (reference sequence). This CDR3 has 13 residues.

CDR3 loop: CASSSRTLSSYNEQFF. Written as DNA, the CDR3 is TGTGCCAGCAGTTCTAGAACCCTGAGCTCCTACAATGAGCAGTTCTTC. This chain connects TRBV6-6 to TRBJ2-1; D not resolved. The germline V gene encodes CDR1 MNHNY and CDR2 SVGAGI (reference sequence). The CDR3 runs 16 residues. With 4 bases removed from V and 0 bases from J, the gap between germline ends came to 13 bases.

The J gene is TRBJ2-7, the V gene TRBV5-1; no reliable D call. Looked up from germline, CDR1 is SGHRS and CDR2 is YFSETQ. The CDR3 loop spans 14 amino acids. The V end was cut by 3 bases, the J end by 6 bases, with 16 bases between. The CDR3 sequence: CASSSGGTRSEQYF. The CDR3 DNA sequence: TGCGCCAGCAGCTCGGGTGGTACGAGGTCCGAGCAGTACTTC.

As for this clonotype: A far larger clone differs by one base, so this is likely a read error. V and J are TRBV6-8 and TRBJ2-5; TRBD1 aligns across 7 bases. The V gene's germline CDR1 is MNHGY and CDR2 SAAAGT. This CDR3 has 14 amino acids. In nucleotides, the CDR3 is TGTGCCAGCGGGTTGAGAGGGGGCAAGGAGACCCAGCACTTC. This gives the protein CASGLRGGKETQHF.

This clonotype was found many times. The rearrangement joins TRBV14 to TRBJ2-1; D is ambiguous. The CDR3 is 13 amino acids. The ends were cut back, 0 bases at V and 7 bases at J, with 7 bases in the middle. Germline V CDR1 and CDR2: SGHDN, FVKESK. The CDR3 loop reads CASSQDRFNEQFF. The DNA of the CDR3 is TGTGCCAGCAGCCAAGATCGTTTTAATGAGCAGTTCTTC.

Regarding this clonotype: A much larger clone sits a single nucleotide away, making a read error possible. This sequence joins TRBV20-1 and TRBJ2-1; no clear D. Germline CDR1 reads DFQATT; CDR2 reads SNEGSKA (reference sequence). This CDR3 is built from 14 residues. The CDR3 region has the DNA TGCTGTGCTAGAGGTGGTGGAGCTAGTGGGGAGCAGTTCTTC. Its translation is CCARGGGASGEQFF.

J is TRBJ1-3 and V is TRBV3-1; D perhaps matches TRBD1 (5 bases). The CDR3 has 15 residues. The germline V gene encodes CDR1 LGHDT and CDR2 YNNKEL (reference sequence). With 0 bases removed from V and 1 base from J, the gap between germline ends came to 7 bases. Here the CDR3 DNA reads TGTGCCAGCAGCCAAGAAGGGACTTCTGGAAACACCATATATTTT. Translating it yields CASSQEGTSGNTIYF.

Here the CDR3 reads CASSQGYRGLDTNEKLFF. Here the CDR3 DNA reads TGTGCCAGCAGCCAAGGATACAGGGGGCTAGATACTAATGAAAAACTGTTTTTT. The V gene is TRBV4-2, the J gene TRBJ1-4; 9 positions agree with TRBD1. The CDR3 covers 18 residues. V dropped 1 base and J dropped 2; count of bases not matched to a gene: 8. Per germline, CDR1 LGHNA and CDR2 YNFKEQ.

This clonotype was counted ten times or more. Germline is not matched at one junction end, which may reflect a read error. The chain combines TRBV6-2 or TRBV6-3 with TRBJ1-2, with TRBD1 identical over 7 bases. Germline-derived CDR1 and CDR2 are MNHEY and SVGEGT. This CDR3 is built from 13 residues. This CDR3 reads CASRGGQFYDYTF. CDR3 coding DNA: TGTGCCAGCAGAGGGGGACAGTTCTATGACTACACCTTC.

This clonotype came up many times. The CDR3 region is CASSVGIRYEQYF. CDR3 nucleotides: TGCGCCAGCAGCGTGGGAATCCGCTACGAGCAGTACTTC. The gene calls are TRBV5-1 and TRBJ2-7; no firm D call. CDR1 SGHRS and CDR2 YFSETQ come from the germline V gene. The ends were cut back, 4 bases at V and 3 bases at J, with 11 bases in the middle. The CDR3 is made up of 13 amino acids.